This TCR beta chain was retrieved from a study of cytomegalovirus exposure and HLA in healthy donors. Whole-study findings and limits: While the bulk of TCR sequences proved rare, some public TCRs turned up in many donors. The tendency of first-cohort TCR clusters to co-occur in the roughly 120 validation repertoires was identified by a subsequent analysis. In vitro experiments confirmed that three CMV-associated chains were specific for CMV antigens.

Trimming removed 7 bases from V and 8 bases from J; junction bases left unmatched: 12. Germline V CDR1 and CDR2: MNHNY, SVGAGI (reference sequence). CDR3 length equals 15 residues. Libraries were prepared by immunoSEQ multiplex PCR; TCRdb keeps only in-frame clonotypes and omits some of them. Of approximately 150,000 clones in the sample, roughly 89% are singletons; the top ten hold roughly 3%. A note on this clone: Its antigen is currently unknown.

This chain uses TRBV6-6 with TRBJ2-1, with 9 nucleotides matching TRBD2. Input material: PBMCs. The origin of this receptor is a woman between 18 and 30 years old in good health and CMV-seropositive. CDR3 sequence reads: CASTGGASGEDEQFF. Here the CDR3 DNA reads TGTGCCAGCACTGGCGGGGCTAGCGGGGAGGATGAGCAGTTCTTC.